This T cell receptor beta chain was observed in a study of shared clonotypes between healthy human individuals. In the study overall: Contributing individuals were two females and three males aged 18 to 49.

This table comes from immunoSEQ multiplex PCR, and its TCRdb copy is limited to in-frame clones, with some not included. The profile shows approximately 980,000 clones, 70% to 85% of them singletons. Donors included only healthy HIV-negative adults lacking recent acute infections or vaccinations. Per germline, CDR1 LGHNT and CDR2 FRNRAP. V was shortened by 8 bases and J by 6 bases, with 14 bases between the two germline ends. This CDR3 comprises 13 residues. This clone was recorded a few times. The sequenced sample was memory CD4+ T cells sorted from blood. Subset here: CD45RA-negative fraction. The chain has TRBV12-5 and TRBJ1-5; D may be TRBD1 (6 bases). This sequence was found in a man aged 18 to 35 in good health. CDR3 DNA sequence: TGTGCTAGTCGCCGGGGGGCAGGTCAGCCCCAGCATTTT. Translating it yields CASRRGAGQPQHF. Full variable domain (outside the CDR3, taken from reference TRBV12-5 and TRBJ1-5): DARVTQTPRHKVTEMGQEVTMRCQPILGHNTVFWYRQTMMQGLELLAYFRNRAPLDDSGMPKDRFSAEMPDATLATLKIQPSEPRDSAVYFCASRRGAGQPQHFGDGTRLSIL.